This T cell receptor beta chain was captured by sequencing in a study of blood T cell repertoires in COVID-19. Study background: The United States, Italy and Spain supplied acute and convalescent COVID-19 samples.

Some clones are missing from TCRdb's copy, which holds only in-frame ones; the method was immunoSEQ multiplex PCR. The profile covers approximately 130,000 clones, with around 87% appearing a single time and under 3% taken by the ten largest. CDR3 length: 16 amino acids. Germline CDR1 and CDR2: LGHDT and YNNKEL (reference sequence). V shed 0 bases and J 3 bases; nucleotides not matched to a gene: 7. The chain is built from TRBV3-1 (or the pseudogene TRBV3-2) and TRBJ2-7, with 8 bases matching TRBD2. This sequence was found in a man aged 50-59 years with active COVID-19. The material sequenced was peripheral blood. This CDR3 reads CASSQDGASGYYEQYF. CDR3 sequence (DNA): TGTGCCAGCAGCCAAGACGGAGCTAGCGGGTACTACGAGCAGTACTTC.